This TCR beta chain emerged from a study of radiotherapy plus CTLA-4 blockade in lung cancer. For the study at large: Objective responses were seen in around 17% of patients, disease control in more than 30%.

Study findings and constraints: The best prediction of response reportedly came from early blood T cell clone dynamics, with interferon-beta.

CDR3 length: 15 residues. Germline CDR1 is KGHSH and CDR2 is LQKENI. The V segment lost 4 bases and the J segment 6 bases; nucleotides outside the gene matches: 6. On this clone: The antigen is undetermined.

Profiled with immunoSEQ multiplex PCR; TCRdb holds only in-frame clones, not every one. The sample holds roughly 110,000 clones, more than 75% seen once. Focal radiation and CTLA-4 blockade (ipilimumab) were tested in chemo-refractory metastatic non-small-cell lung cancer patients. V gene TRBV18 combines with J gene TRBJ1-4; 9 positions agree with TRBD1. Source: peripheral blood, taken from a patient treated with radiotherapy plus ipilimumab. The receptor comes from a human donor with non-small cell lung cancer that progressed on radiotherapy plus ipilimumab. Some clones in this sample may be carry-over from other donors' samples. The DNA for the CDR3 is TGTGCCAGCTCACTACTACAGGGGGCCGATGAAAAACTGTTTTTT. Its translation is CASSLLQGADEKLFF.